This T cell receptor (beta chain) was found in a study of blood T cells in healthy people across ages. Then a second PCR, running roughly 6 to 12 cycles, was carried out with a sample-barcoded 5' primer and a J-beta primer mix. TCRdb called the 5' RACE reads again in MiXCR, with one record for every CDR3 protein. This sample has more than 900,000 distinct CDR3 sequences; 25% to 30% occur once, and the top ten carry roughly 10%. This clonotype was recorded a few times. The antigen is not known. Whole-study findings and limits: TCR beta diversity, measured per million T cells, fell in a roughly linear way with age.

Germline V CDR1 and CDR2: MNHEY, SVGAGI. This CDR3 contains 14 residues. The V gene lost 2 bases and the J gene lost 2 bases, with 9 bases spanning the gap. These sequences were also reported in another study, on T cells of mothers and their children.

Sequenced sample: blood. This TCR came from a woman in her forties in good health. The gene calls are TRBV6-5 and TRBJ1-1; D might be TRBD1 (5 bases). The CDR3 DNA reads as TGTGCCAGCAGTTACACGACAGATAACACTGAAGCTTTCTTT. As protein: CASSYTTDNTEAFF.